This T cell receptor beta chain was identified during a study of glioma-infiltrating T cells after dendritic cell vaccination. Whole-study context: At biweekly intervals, patients got three intradermal dendritic cell vaccine injections. General study findings and limits: No direct clonality-survival link was found; a diverse polyclonal response may matter.

TCRB CDR3 was amplified from 2 ug genomic DNA or less. The PCR used 60 V beta and 13 J beta primers. The repertoire was sequenced with immunoSEQ multiplex PCR; TCRdb's copy has only in-frame clones and lacks some. The sample holds about 73,000 clones, roughly four fifths seen once. Of note for this clone: Its antigen is unknown.

Germline CDR1 reads SGHNT; CDR2 reads YYREEE (reference sequence). The CDR3 extends over 17 amino acids. V lost 0 bases to trimming and J lost 6 bases, with 16 bases between them. This chain links TRBV5-4 with TRBJ1-6; D not certain. Specimen: blood, collected before dendritic cell vaccination. The sequence came from a human donor with glioblastoma. CDR3 region: CASSLGFRGGGNSPLHF. The CDR3 coding sequence is TGTGCCAGCAGCTTGGGGTTTCGAGGAGGAGGTAATTCACCCCTCCACTTT.